A single sample gave rise to the 18 T cell receptor beta chains below, sequenced in a study of T-cell memory formation after mild COVID-19. TCRdb ran MiXCR on the 5' RACE reads and lists one entry per CDR3 protein. Among 140,000 to 150,000 distinct CDR3 sequences listed, 15% to 20% were seen once. Sequenced material: PBMCs or a T cell subset sorted from them (not recorded which). The receptors were gathered from an adult woman who had mild COVID-19 (a few samples of this study predate the infection). Cell type and time point are not known.

This clonotype was seen only a few times. The rearrangement joins TRBV3-1 to TRBJ2-2; 7 bases are a match to TRBD2. Germline V lookup: CDR1 LGHDT, CDR2 YNNKEL (reference sequence). The V gene end was trimmed by 1 base and the J gene end by 1 base; junction bases not matched to a gene: 3. The CDR3 consists of 16 residues. The CDR3 here is CASSQAASGNTGELFF. The CDR3 DNA follows: TGTGCCAGCAGCCAAGCGGCTAGCGGGAACACCGGGGAGCTGTTTTTT.

CDR3 sequence: CASSLAPGGETQYF. The DNA of the CDR3 is TGTGCCAGCAGCTTAGCTCCGGGGGGGGAGACCCAGTACTTC. V gene TRBV7-2 combines with J gene TRBJ2-5, with 8 positions matching TRBD2. This CDR3 comprises 14 residues. The junction had 2 bases not matched to a gene; V was cut back by 0 bases and J by 5 bases. CDR1 and CDR2 (germline): SGHTA, FQGNSA.

This sequence joins TRBV5-1 and TRBJ2-7; D uncertain. The germline V gene encodes CDR1 SGHRS and CDR2 YFSETQ. There are 14 residues in the CDR3. V was trimmed by 0 bases and J by 6 bases, leaving 13 bases between them. The CDR3 DNA reads TGCGCCAGCAGCTTGGACAGACTGGAAGGCGAGCAGTACTTC. Protein: CASSLDRLEGEQYF.

The table lists this clonotype with a few counts. The rearrangement uses TRBV7-9 and TRBJ2-7; 8 nucleotides agree with TRBD1. Germline V CDR1 and CDR2: SEHNR, FQNEAQ (reference sequence). The CDR3 totals 15 residues. The V gene end was trimmed by 4 bases and the J gene end by 2 bases; junction bases not matched to a gene: 7. The CDR3 loop is CASSYRQGSPYEQYF. The CDR3 DNA reads as TGTGCCAGCAGCTACCGACAGGGGTCTCCCTACGAGCAGTACTTC.

Points on this clonotype: Possible read error: a much larger clone is one base away. This chain connects TRBV5-1 to TRBJ2-3; 10 positions match TRBD2. CDR1 is SGHRS and CDR2 is YFSETQ in the germline V gene. This CDR3 has 19 amino acids. The CDR3 region is CSSSLDASGRPSSTDTQYF. Written as DNA, the CDR3 is TGCTCCAGCAGCTTGGATGCTAGCGGGAGACCCTCTAGCACAGATACGCAGTATTTT.

This clonotype was found a few times. The V and J genes are TRBV18 and TRBJ1-2; D gene ambiguous. Germline V gene lookup returns CDR1 KGHSH and CDR2 LQKENI. V was clipped by 3 bases and J by 0 bases, with 11 bases between them. This CDR3 is 15 amino acids long. The CDR3 region has the DNA TGTGCCAGCTCACCGGAACAAACAGCTAACTATGGCTACACCTTC. It is translated as CASSPEQTANYGYTF.

The rearrangement joins TRBV18 to TRBJ1-1; maybe TRBD1 (5 bases). This CDR3 is 16 amino acids long. Per the germline V gene, CDR1 is KGHSH and CDR2 is LQKENI. The ends were cut back, 1 base at V and 2 bases at J, with 14 bases in the middle. The CDR3 nucleotides read TGTGCCAGCTCACCACTGGGCTCCGGGGCCAACACTGAAGCTTTCTTT. This gives the protein CASSPLGSGANTEAFF.

This clonotype was found a few times. The chain employs TRBV18 and TRBJ2-3, with D perhaps TRBD2 (6 bases). CDR1 and CDR2 from the germline V gene are KGHSH and LQKENI. Trimming removed 2 bases at V and 2 bases at J, with 14 bases between. This CDR3 has 16 residues. For the CDR3, the DNA is TGTGCCAGCTCACCAACCCTGACTAGTACCACAGATACGCAGTATTTT. Protein product: CASSPTLTSTTDTQYF.

This clonotype was detected ten times or more. This chain connects TRBV6-5 to TRBJ2-1, with 9 bases lining up with TRBD2. The CDR3 is 18 residues long. Per germline, CDR1 MNHEY and CDR2 SVGAGI. The J segment lost 7 bases and the V segment lost 5 bases, leaving 18 bases of the junction unmatched. The CDR3 sequence: CASSTPPGGGGARNEQFF. CDR3 DNA: TGTGCCAGCAGTACCCCACCGGGTGGCGGGGGGGCCCGTAATGAGCAGTTCTTC.

The gene calls are TRBV27 and TRBJ2-1; TRBD2 matches 13 bases. This CDR3 is built from 19 residues. V was clipped by 5 bases and J by 3 bases; unmatched bases: 13. CDR1 and CDR2 from the germline V gene are MNHEY and SMNVEV (reference sequence). The CDR3 bases are TGTGCCAGCAGTCCGGGACTAGCGGGACCGTACTGGGGCTACAATGAGCAGTTCTTC. Translated, it gives CASSPGLAGPYWGYNEQFF.

This clonotype was seen a few times. This chain uses TRBV6-2 or TRBV6-3 with TRBJ2-1; 11 bases are shared with TRBD2. The CDR3 is 19 amino acids. Losses at the gene ends were 1 base for V and 0 bases for J; bases not matched to a gene: 8. Germline lookup yields CDR1 MNHEY and CDR2 SVGEGT. CDR3 DNA sequence: TGTGCCAGCAGTTACTTCGGGACTAGCGGATTGAGCTCCTACAATGAGCAGTTCTTC. Translation gives CASSYFGTSGLSSYNEQFF.

This clonotype appeared a few times. The chain uses TRBV5-1 and TRBJ2-7; tentative D call: TRBD2 (6 bases). V was trimmed by 0 bases and J by 11 bases, leaving 9 bases between them. The CDR3 is made up of 11 amino acids. The germline CDR1 and CDR2 sequences are SGHRS and YFSETQ. DNA of the CDR3: TGCGCCAGCAGCTTGGACGGGACTGAGTACTTC. Protein sequence: CASSLDGTEYF.

The chain is built from TRBV3-1 and TRBJ2-5; D call uncertain. The CDR3 is made up of 12 amino acids. Trimming took 3 bases from V and 3 from J, leaving 5 bases between them. Germline V gene sequence: CDR1 LGHDT, CDR2 YNNKEL (reference sequence). The CDR3 protein is CASSHDKETQYF. CDR3 coding DNA: TGTGCCAGCAGCCACGATAAAGAGACCCAGTACTTC.

The chain uses TRBV20-1 and TRBJ2-1; no definite D call. Germline V CDR1 and CDR2: DFQATT, SNEGSKA (reference sequence). V was shortened by 4 bases and J by 4 bases, with 14 bases between the two germline ends. This CDR3 has 14 residues. CDR3 DNA sequence: TGCAGTGCTATTCAGGTGCCGGGTTACAATGAGCAGTTCTTC. This translates into CSAIQVPGYNEQFF.

This clonotype was recorded a few times. The chain couples TRBV3-1 to TRBJ2-2; no clear D. This CDR3 is built from 13 residues. Germline V gene lookup returns CDR1 LGHDT and CDR2 YNNKEL (reference sequence). Trimming took 1 base from V and 7 from J, leaving 7 bases between them. Here the CDR3 reads CASSQALVGELFF. The DNA of the CDR3 is TGTGCCAGCAGCCAAGCCCTTGTCGGGGAGCTGTTTTTT.

This clonotype has a handful of counts. This chain links TRBV25-1 with TRBJ2-2; 9 nucleotides align to TRBD1. The trim removed 6 bases at V and 7 bases at J, leaving 6 bases unmatched. CDR1 is MGHDK and CDR2 is SYGVNS in the germline V gene. There are 14 residues in the CDR3. DNA of the CDR3: TGTGCCAGCAGAGGACAGGGGCGGAGCGGGGAGCTGTTTTTT. This codes for CASRGQGRSGELFF.

V and J are TRBV24-1 and TRBJ2-2, with D hard to call. Trimming took 3 bases from V and 1 from J, leaving 11 bases between them. Germline CDR1 is KGHDR and CDR2 is SFDVKD. The CDR3 totals 16 residues. This chain's CDR3 is CATSDPSDGNTGELFF. CDR3 DNA sequence: TGTGCCACCAGTGATCCCAGCGACGGGAACACCGGGGAGCTGTTTTTT.

This clonotype was seen more than once but under ten times. This chain uses TRBV24-1 with TRBJ2-2, with 7 bases fitting TRBD1. V lost 4 bases and J lost 3; bases outside the gene matches: 1. Germline CDR1 and CDR2: KGHDR and SFDVKD. CDR3 size: 14 residues. CDR3 residues: CATSEGGDTGELFF. CDR3 DNA: TGTGCCACCAGTGAAGGGGGCGACACCGGGGAGCTGTTTTTT.